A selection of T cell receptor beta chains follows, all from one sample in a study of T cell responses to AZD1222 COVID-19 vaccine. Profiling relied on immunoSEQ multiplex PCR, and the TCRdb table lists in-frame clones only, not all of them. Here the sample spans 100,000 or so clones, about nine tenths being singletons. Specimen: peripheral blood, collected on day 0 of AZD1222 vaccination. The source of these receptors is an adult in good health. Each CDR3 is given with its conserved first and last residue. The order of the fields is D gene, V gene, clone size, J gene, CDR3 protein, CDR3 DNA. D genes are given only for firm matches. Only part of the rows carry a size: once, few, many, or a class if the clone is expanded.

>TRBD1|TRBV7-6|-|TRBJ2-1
CASSHDRDNEQFF
TGTGCCAGCAGCCACGACAGGGACAATGAGCAGTTCTTC
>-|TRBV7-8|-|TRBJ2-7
CASSDTGFRGEQYF
TGTGCCAGCAGCGACACAGGGTTTCGAGGGGAGCAGTACTTC
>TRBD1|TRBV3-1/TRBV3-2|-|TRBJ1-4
CASSQGRTGGREKLFF
TGTGCCAGCAGCCAAGGTCGGACAGGGGGCAGGGAAAAACTGTTTTTT
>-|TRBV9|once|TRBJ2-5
CASSVEDDYVQETQYF
TGTGCCAGCAGCGTAGAGGATGACTATGTCCAAGAGACCCAGTACTTC
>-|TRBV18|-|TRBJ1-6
CASSQEGGPPLHF
TGTGCCAGCTCACAGGAGGGTGGCCCACCCCTCCACTTT
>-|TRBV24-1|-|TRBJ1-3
CATSHEGEDTIYF
TGTGCCACCAGTCATGAGGGAGAAGACACCATATATTTT
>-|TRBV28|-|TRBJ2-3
CASSAGYDTQYF
TGTGCCAGCAGCGCGGGGTACGATACGCAGTATTTT
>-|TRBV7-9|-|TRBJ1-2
CASSRVRGNGYTF
TGTGCCAGCAGCCGAGTTCGGGGGAATGGCTACACCTTC
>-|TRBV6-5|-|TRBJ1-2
CASSYWGGNYGYTF
TGTGCCAGCAGTTATTGGGGGGGAAACTATGGCTACACCTTC
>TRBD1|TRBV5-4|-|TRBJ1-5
CASSLRGQGAAVQPQHF
TGTGCCAGCAGCTTGAGGGGACAGGGGGCGGCGGTTCAGCCCCAGCATTTT
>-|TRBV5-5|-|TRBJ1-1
CASSRSSANTEAFF
TGTGCCAGCAGCCGTTCTTCAGCGAACACTGAAGCTTTCTTT
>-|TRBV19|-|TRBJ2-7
CASSMSSQGSYEQYF
TGTGCCAGTAGTATGAGTAGCCAGGGAAGCTACGAGCAGTACTTC
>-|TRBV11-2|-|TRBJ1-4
CASSLGRGRVNEKLFF
TGTGCCAGCAGCTTAGGCAGGGGCAGGGTTAATGAAAAACTGTTTTTT
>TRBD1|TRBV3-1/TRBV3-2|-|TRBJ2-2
CASSLSGTGNTGELFF
TGTGCCAGCAGCCTATCCGGGACAGGAAACACCGGGGAGCTGTTTTTT
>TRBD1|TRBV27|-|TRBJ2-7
CASSLTGGGFEQYF
TGTGCCAGCAGTTTAACAGGGGGCGGTTTCGAGCAGTACTTC
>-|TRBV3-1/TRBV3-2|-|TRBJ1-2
CASSQDQGRSLYGYTF
TGTGCCAGCAGCCAAGATCAGGGACGGAGCCTCTATGGCTACACCTTC
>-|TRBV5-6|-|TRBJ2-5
CASSRGPQETQYF
TGTGCCAGCAGCAGGGGACCACAAGAGACCCAGTACTTC
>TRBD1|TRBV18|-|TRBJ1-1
CASFGDRNTEAFF
TGTGCCAGCTTCGGGGACAGGAACACTGAAGCTTTCTTT
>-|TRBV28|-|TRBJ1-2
CASSLPANYGYTF
TGTGCCAGCAGTTTACCGGCAAACTATGGCTACACCTTC
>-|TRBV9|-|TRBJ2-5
CASNRDNQETQYF
TGTGCCAGCAACCGGGACAACCAAGAGACCCAGTACTTC
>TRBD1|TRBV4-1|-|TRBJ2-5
CASSQGQGGETQYF
TGCGCCAGCAGCCAAGGACAGGGCGGGGAGACCCAGTACTTC
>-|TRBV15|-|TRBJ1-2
CATSRDLSSADGYTF
TGTGCCACCAGCAGAGATCTATCCTCGGCAGATGGCTACACCTTC
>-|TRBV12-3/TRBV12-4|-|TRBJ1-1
CASSWTTEAFF
TGTGCCAGCAGTTGGACCACTGAAGCTTTCTTT
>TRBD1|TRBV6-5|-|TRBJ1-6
CASRTGANSPLHF
TGTGCCAGCCGGACAGGAGCTAATTCACCCCTCCACTTT
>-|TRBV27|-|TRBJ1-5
CASSLYPSHQPQHF
TGTGCCAGCAGTTTATACCCCAGCCATCAGCCCCAGCATTTT
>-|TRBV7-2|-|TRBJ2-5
CASAEALETQYF
TGTGCCAGCGCCGAGGCGTTAGAGACCCAGTACTTC
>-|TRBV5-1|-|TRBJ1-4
CASSRTEMNEKLFF
TGCGCCAGCAGCCGGACAGAGATGAATGAAAAACTGTTTTTT
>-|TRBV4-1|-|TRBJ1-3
CASSQVLGTSGNTIYF
TGCGCCAGCAGCCAAGTGCTCGGAACCTCTGGAAACACCATATATTTT
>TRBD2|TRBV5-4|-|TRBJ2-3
CASSLLGLAEPTDTQYF
TGTGCCAGCAGCTTGTTGGGACTAGCGGAACCCACAGATACGCAGTATTTT
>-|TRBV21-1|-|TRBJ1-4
CASSSTPGPTPAGEKLFF
TGTGCCAGCAGCAGTACCCCGGGGCCAACCCCCGCGGGTGAAAAACTGTTTTTT
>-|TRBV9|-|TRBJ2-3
CASSVAGSTDTQYF
TGTGCCAGCAGCGTAGCTGGTAGCACAGATACGCAGTATTTT
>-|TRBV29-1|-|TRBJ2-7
CSVGLGRDRDEQYF
TGCAGCGTTGGGTTGGGCAGGGATCGCGACGAGCAGTACTTC
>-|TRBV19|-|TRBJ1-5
CASSIGNQPQHF
TGTGCCAGTAGTATAGGGAATCAGCCCCAGCATTTT
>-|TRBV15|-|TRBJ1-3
CATSRDYSSGNTIYF
TGTGCCACCAGCAGAGACTACAGTTCTGGAAACACCATATATTTT
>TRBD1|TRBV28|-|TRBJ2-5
CASRLQGSRETQYF
TGTGCCAGCAGGTTACAGGGGTCGAGAGAGACCCAGTACTTC
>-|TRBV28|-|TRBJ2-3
CASSFFGSSTDTQYF
TGTGCCAGCAGTTTTTTTGGGTCTAGCACAGATACGCAGTATTTT
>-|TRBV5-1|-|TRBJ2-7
CASSVIQGSYEQYF
TGCGCCAGCAGCGTCATCCAGGGAAGCTACGAGCAGTACTTC